These T cell receptor beta chains were read from a single sample in a study of brain metastases from non-small cell lung cancer. The assay was immunoSEQ multiplex PCR, and TCRdb's table has in-frame clones only and misses some. The sample consists of roughly 4,600 clones, roughly 80% of them appearing once. The sample comprised primary lung tumor tissue. The receptors shown here come from a donor aged 40 or over with non-small cell lung cancer. CDR3s leave out the opening cysteine and the closing phenylalanine or tryptophan. Size is stated for part of the rows, as once, few or many counts, or as a class when the clone is expanded.

- TRBV6-5 ASSYGGYGYT
- TRBV12-3/TRBV12-4 ASSFRAGLEAF
- TRBV6-4 ASSLGPGTDTQY
- TRBV2 ASGQATEAF
- TRBV11-3 ASSPRGNTEAF
few TRBV19 ATHPGPERHSIQY
once TRBV7-2 ASSLVRSRDGYT
- TRBV28 ASSLEGGYSPLY
- TRBV9 ASSRTERGELF
- TRBV5-1 ASTIDRYNEQF
- TRBV30 AWTGRGAGEKLF
- TRBV5-5 ASSLHNLGWYEQF
- TRBV6-1 ASSENRGRETQY
few TRBV18 ASSPLTGYYGYT
once TRBV9 ASSLTPRGTEAF
- TRBV7-2 ASTTGIGTEAF
- TRBV27 ASRRGSDNSPLH
- TRBV7-3 ASSPSGGEGGYT
- TRBV6-5 ASTYSGADTQY
few TRBV28 ASSSSWGVARNEQF
- TRBV10-2 ASGRTESSYNEQF
- TRBV7-3 ASSPPFVGGYGYT
few TRBV6-5 ASNGEYNSPLH
few TRBV5-8 ASSLLLTSGAGSYNEQF
- TRBV2 ASTEGGNYGYT
- TRBV11-1 ASSLTRGQPQH
- TRBV27 ASSMRRQDRGEQF
- TRBV7-2 ASSTRGGPTYNEQF
- TRBV4-1 ASSLWGEDYNEQF
- TRBV19 ASSITGTKNIQY
- TRBV7-8 ASSRGPDGYT
- TRBV12-5 ASGRAIYEQF